This is a list of T cell receptor beta chains from one sample in a study of blood T cell repertoires in COVID-19. Method: immunoSEQ multiplex PCR; TCRdb's copy keeps in-frame clones and lacks some. The table records fewer than 350,000 clones, about nine tenths of them present only once. The sample consisted of PBMCs or T cells enriched from blood (not recorded which). These receptors were taken from a woman aged 25 to 39 who had been exposed to COVID-19. The CDR3 runs from the conserved cysteine through the conserved F or W.

V: TRBV18; J: TRBJ2-2; CDR3: CASSRREGGAGELFF
V: TRBV28; J: TRBJ1-2; CDR3: CASRTDYGYTF
V: TRBV19; J: TRBJ1-2; CDR3: CASRPDRSVNYGYTF
V: TRBV19; J: TRBJ2-4; CDR3: CASSLSTGLNIQYF
V: TRBV29-1; J: TRBJ2-3; CDR3: CSVEDRGSGSRTDTQYF
V: TRBV19; J: TRBJ2-3; CDR3: CASSIRAPSGSLGGTDTQYF
V: TRBV29-1; J: TRBJ2-7; CDR3: CSVVSGTSQYEQYF
V: TRBV7-8; J: TRBJ1-5; CDR3: CASSLEEGAGPQHF
V: TRBV30; J: TRBJ1-5; CDR3: CAWSVSGRQGNQPQHF
V: TRBV9; J: TRBJ1-2; CDR3: CASSVVGQGTGDYGYTF
V: TRBV6-6; J: TRBJ1-3; CDR3: CASITGGTGNTIYF
V: TRBV9; J: TRBJ2-3; CDR3: CASSETSGITDTQYF
V: TRBV11-2; J: TRBJ1-6; CDR3: CASSSGVSNSPLHF
V: TRBV7-9; J: TRBJ2-7; CDR3: CASSPWTSGTYEQYF
V: TRBV5-1; J: TRBJ1-1; CDR3: CASSLAASRVNEAFF
V: TRBV20-1; J: TRBJ2-3; CDR3: CSAPTSALQYF
V: TRBV14; J: TRBJ2-3; CDR3: CASSQDRLARDADTQYF
V: TRBV10-3; J: TRBJ1-5; CDR3: CAISASDQPQHF
V: TRBV11-3; J: TRBJ2-2; CDR3: CASSFIGGLAATGELFF
V: TRBV9; J: TRBJ2-5; CDR3: CASSVRAGEAQETQYF